The 24 T cell receptor beta chains reported below all come from one sample, sequenced in a study of T cell responses to AZD1222 COVID-19 vaccine. The protocol was immunoSEQ multiplex PCR, while the TCRdb copy is restricted to in-frame clones and leaves out a portion. The sample has 130,000 to 150,000 clones; 88% are singletons. The sequencing here drew on peripheral blood, taken on day 0 of AZD1222 vaccination. The receptors here all came from an adult in good health.

The DNA for the CDR3 is TGTGCCAGCAGCGTACGACAGGACCTGAACACCGGGGAGCTGTTTTTT. Residues: CASSVRQDLNTGELFF. The rearrangement uses TRBV9 and TRBJ2-2, with D perhaps matching TRBD1 (6 bases). V dropped 1 base and J dropped 1 base, with 11 bases sitting between them. The CDR3 consists of 16 residues. The germline V gene has CDR1 SGDLS and CDR2 YYNGEE.

The chain links TRBV4-1 to TRBJ1-5; D unresolved. Germline CDR1 and CDR2: MGHRA and YSYEKL. V was clipped by 0 bases and J by 4 bases, with 13 bases between them. This CDR3 is 16 amino acids long. The CDR3 DNA sequence: TGCGCCAGCAGCCAAGATCCGGACGGACGGAATCAGCCCCAGCATTTT. It codes for CASSQDPDGRNQPQHF.

This clone is a singleton in its sample. This sequence joins TRBV3-1 (or the pseudogene TRBV3-2) and TRBJ1-5, with D hard to call. This CDR3 is 14 amino acids long. Germline CDR1 is LGHDT and CDR2 is YNNKEL (reference sequence). With 0 bases removed from V and 0 bases from J, the gap between germline ends came to 3 bases. The CDR3 nucleotides are TGTGCCAGCAGCCAAGATGGTAGCAATCAGCCCCAGCATTTT. Protein sequence: CASSQDGSNQPQHF.

V usage is TRBV19 and J usage is TRBJ2-1; 11 bases are shared with TRBD2. In germline, CDR1 is LNHDA, CDR2 SQIVND (reference sequence). This CDR3 has 16 residues. V lost 6 bases and J lost 5; bases outside the gene matches: 9. This chain's CDR3 is CASRIGLAGGNNEQFF. The CDR3 coding sequence is TGTGCCAGTAGGATTGGCCTAGCGGGGGGAAACAATGAGCAGTTCTTC.

CDR3 sequence reads: CSIGEAGDTQYF. The CDR3 nucleotides are TGCAGCATCGGGGAGGCAGGTGATACGCAGTATTTT. The chain couples TRBV29-1 to TRBJ2-3, with D possibly being TRBD2 (6 bases). The V gene lost 8 bases and the J gene lost 6 bases, with 15 bases spanning the gap. The CDR3 extends over 12 amino acids. Per germline, CDR1 SQVTM and CDR2 ANQGSEA.

This rearrangement joins TRBV27 to TRBJ2-5; perhaps TRBD1 as D (6 bases). The CDR3 is 13 residues long. V gave up 6 bases and J gave up 0 bases, with 8 bases separating them. CDR1 and CDR2 (germline): MNHEY, SMNVEV (reference sequence). CDR3 loop: CASRPGDQETQYF. The CDR3 region has the DNA TGTGCCAGCAGACCAGGGGACCAAGAGACCCAGTACTTC.

This chain links TRBV3-1 (or the pseudogene TRBV3-2) with TRBJ1-2, with TRBD1 as a possible D gene (6 bases). From germline, CDR1 is LGHDT and CDR2 YNNKEL (reference sequence). The V end lost 0 bases, the J end lost 2 bases, and 19 bases lay between the germline ends. The CDR3 length is 18 residues. The CDR3 sequence: CASSQDWARGMVNYGYTF. CDR3 nucleotides: TGTGCCAGCAGCCAAGATTGGGCGAGGGGGATGGTCAACTATGGCTACACCTTC.

The chain has TRBV24-1 and TRBJ2-7; TRBD1 matches at 11 bases. Trimming at V came to 2 bases and at J to 3 bases, leaving 2 bases not matched to a gene. CDR3 length: 15 residues. Germline loops: CDR1 KGHDR, CDR2 SFDVKD. CDR3 sequence: CATSDSGTGGYEQYF. The CDR3 DNA sequence: TGTGCCACCAGTGATTCCGGGACAGGGGGCTACGAGCAGTACTTC.

The chain carries TRBV28 and TRBJ1-1; no reliable D call. The CDR3 is made up of 12 amino acids. V was shortened by 5 bases and J by 12 bases, with 16 bases between the two germline ends. Germline-derived CDR1 and CDR2 are MDHEN and SYDVKM. The DNA for the CDR3 is TGTGCCAGCAGTGATCGCTTGGGGATAACTTTCTTT. It specifies CASSDRLGITFF. The full variable domain, with the rest looked up from reference TRBV28 and TRBJ1-1, is DVKVTQSSRYLVKRTGEKVFLECVQDMDHENMFWYRQDPGLGLRLIYFSYDVKMKEKGDIPEGYSVSREKKERFSLILESASTNQTSMYLCASSDRLGITFFGQGTRLTVV.

The V and J genes are TRBV27 and TRBJ1-5; D possibly corresponds to TRBD1 (5 bases). This CDR3 is built from 14 residues. Germline assignment: CDR1 MNHEY and CDR2 SMNVEV (reference sequence). The V end was cut by 3 bases, the J end by 7 bases, with 13 bases between. In DNA form, the CDR3 reads TGTGCCAGCAGTTTGGTTATATCAGGGCAGCCCCAGCATTTT. Amino acids: CASSLVISGQPQHF.

V is TRBV11-2 and J is TRBJ1-5; 7 bases map to TRBD1. Germline V CDR1 and CDR2: SGHAT, FQNNGV. The CDR3 has 15 residues. The trim removed 5 bases at V and 1 base at J, leaving 5 bases unmatched. This CDR3 reads CASSPSGGSNQPQHF. CDR3 DNA: TGTGCCAGCAGCCCGTCAGGGGGGAGCAATCAGCCCCAGCATTTT.

This clone appeared once. The chain is built from TRBV4-2 and TRBJ2-1; 7 nucleotides align to TRBD2. Germline loops: CDR1 LGHNA, CDR2 YNFKEQ. Losses at the gene ends were 3 bases for V and 8 bases for J; bases not matched to a gene: 7. The CDR3 has 14 amino acids. This chain's CDR3 is CASSHSGPYDEQFF. In DNA form, the CDR3 reads TGTGCCAGCAGCCATAGCGGGCCCTATGATGAGCAGTTCTTC.

The J gene is TRBJ1-2, the V gene TRBV10-3, with no clear D. CDR3 size: 17 residues. Germline V gene sequence: CDR1 ENHRY, CDR2 SYGVKD. The V end was cut by 4 bases, the J end by 2 bases, with 20 bases between. The CDR3 DNA sequence: TGTGCCATCAGTGCTTGGGAGGTGGCAGGAGGAAACTATGGCTACACCTTC. This encodes CAISAWEVAGGNYGYTF.

V gene TRBV7-3 combines with J gene TRBJ2-1, with 9 bases fitting TRBD2. CDR3 size: 16 residues. Unmatched junction bases numbered 14, after V lost 5 bases and J lost 9 bases. Germline loops: CDR1 SGHTA, CDR2 FQGTGA. The CDR3 nucleotides read TGTGCCAGCAGCGCCACCGGGACTAGCCTATTGGGTGAGCAGTTCTTC. Translation gives CASSATGTSLLGEQFF.

This chain joins TRBV10-3 and TRBJ1-6, with D possibly TRBD1 on 5 matching bases. The CDR3 totals 16 residues. Germline V gene lookup returns CDR1 ENHRY and CDR2 SYGVKD. V lost 4 bases and J lost 10, with 20 bases in between. The CDR3 is CAISASFGTLGSPLHF. The CDR3 DNA reads TGTGCCATCAGTGCGTCGTTCGGGACCCTGGGGTCACCCCTCCACTTT.

V is TRBV21-1 and J is TRBJ2-7; the table gives TRBD1 as D, unverified against the DNA. TRBV21-1 is labeled a pseudogene. This CDR3 has 19 residues. As DNA, the CDR3 is TGTGCCAGCAGCAAAAGCCCCGCGCAACCGGGCAGGGTAGCCTACGAGCAGTACTTC. This codes for CASSKSPAQPGRVAYEQYF.

The V gene is TRBV7-2, the J gene TRBJ2-2; TRBD1 matches 7 bases. This CDR3 spans 14 amino acids. Germline CDR1 is SGHTA and CDR2 is FQGNSA. V lost 2 bases and J lost 4; bases outside the gene matches: 1. CDR3 in DNA: TGTGCCAGCAGCTTAAGGACAGGCACCGGGGAGCTGTTTTTT. Its translation is CASSLRTGTGELFF.

This chain connects TRBV28 to TRBJ2-1; D is possibly TRBD2 (6 bases). CDR3 length: 15 residues. With 7 bases removed from V and 2 bases from J, the gap between germline ends came to 15 bases. Per the germline V gene, CDR1 is MDHEN and CDR2 is SYDVKM. The CDR3 loop reads CASKVLAPAYNEQFF. The CDR3 nucleotides read TGTGCCAGCAAAGTACTAGCCCCTGCCTACAATGAGCAGTTCTTC.

This rearrangement joins TRBV19 to TRBJ1-2; TRBD1 agrees at 7 bases. CDR3 length: 12 amino acids. V dropped 6 bases and J dropped 7; count of bases not matched to a gene: 5. Germline CDR1 and CDR2: LNHDA and SQIVND (reference sequence). The CDR3 loop reads CASRTGRSGYTF. CDR3 DNA sequence: TGTGCCAGTAGGACAGGGCGGAGTGGCTACACCTTC.

The V gene is TRBV18, the J gene TRBJ1-2; possible D gene TRBD1, 5 bases. V was shortened by 6 bases and J by 8 bases, with 16 bases between the two germline ends. Germline loops: CDR1 KGHSH, CDR2 LQKENI. The CDR3 length is 13 residues. CDR3 protein: CASSPSRGDGYTF. The CDR3 DNA sequence: TGTGCCAGCTCTCCAAGCAGAGGGGACGGCTACACCTTC.

The V call is TRBV7-2, the J call TRBJ2-7; 10 bases align to TRBD2. Germline lookup yields CDR1 SGHTA and CDR2 FQGNSA. This CDR3 contains 15 residues. The CDR3 DNA reads as TGTGCCAGCAGCCCGGAAGGAAGCGGGGGGGCCCCTTCTACTGTG. Protein product: CASSPEGSGGAPSTV.

This clone has a single count. V usage is TRBV19 and J usage is TRBJ1-2, with TRBD1 as a possible D gene (5 bases). The ends were cut back, 3 bases at V and 4 bases at J, with 33 bases in the middle. The CDR3 consists of 21 residues. Germline V gene sequence: CDR1 LNHDA, CDR2 SQIVND (reference sequence). The CDR3 region has the DNA TGTGCCAGTAGTATCGGCCTTAAGGCGCCTCACCCGCAGTTAAGGGGCTATGGCTACACCTTC. Translation gives CASSIGLKAPHPQLRGYGYTF.

The gene calls are TRBV6-6 and TRBJ1-4, with 7 positions matching TRBD1. The germline V gene has CDR1 MNHNY and CDR2 SVGAGI (reference sequence). The V segment lost 10 bases and the J segment 7 bases; nucleotides outside the gene matches: 15. This CDR3 comprises 15 residues. CDR3 residues: CATLNQGVGGEKLFF. In DNA, the CDR3 is TGTGCCACCCTAAACCAGGGGGTGGGGGGTGAAAAACTGTTTTTT.

The chain's CDR3 is CASSLSIGSYEQYF. The CDR3 region has the DNA TGCGCCAGCAGCTTGTCAATAGGGAGCTACGAGCAGTACTTC. The chain combines TRBV5-1 with TRBJ2-7, with D perhaps TRBD2 (5 bases). Trimming stripped 1 base from V and 3 bases from J, with 11 bases between. Looked up from germline, CDR1 is SGHRS and CDR2 is YFSETQ. This CDR3 contains 14 residues.